The 2 T cell receptor beta chains reported below all come from one sample, sequenced in a study of blood T cell repertoires in COVID-19. The data were produced by immunoSEQ multiplex PCR, yet TCRdb's version contains in-frame clones alone and is incomplete. The data show 190,000 or so clones, with about 85% seen just once and approximately 2.9% held by the top ten. Sequencing input: peripheral blood. The receptors come from a woman under 40 with active or convalescent COVID-19.

This clone has just one count. The chain has TRBV30 and TRBJ1-2, with D unclear. The CDR3 sequence is 14 residues long. CDR1 is GTSNPN and CDR2 is SVGIG in the germline V gene (reference sequence). The germline V and J ends were trimmed by 3 bases and 5 bases, with 16 bases remaining between them. Here the CDR3 DNA reads TGTGCCTGGAGGAGGCAGCCCGATTTTTATGGCTACACCTTC. It is translated as CAWRRQPDFYGYTF.

CDR3 DNA sequence: TGTGCCAGCACCCCCGGGACAGGGGACGTCGAGCAGTACTTC. Amino acid sequence: CASTPGTGDVEQYF. The chain has TRBV7-9 and TRBJ2-7; TRBD1 agrees at 10 bases. Germline V gene data show CDR1 as SEHNR and CDR2 as FQNEAQ (reference sequence). Losses at the gene ends were 7 bases for V and 6 bases for J; bases not matched to a gene: 9. The CDR3 loop spans 14 amino acids.